This T cell receptor beta chain was recovered during a study of blood T cell repertoires in COVID-19. Looking at the study overall: COVID-19 samples collected from the United States, Italy and Spain covered acute and convalescent phases. PBMCs, B-cell-depleted T cells, or T cells provided the cDNA or gDNA that made up the material.

Under the authors' procedure: Estimated nucleated cell counts came from reference gene primer amplification. Method: immunoSEQ multiplex PCR; TCRdb's copy keeps in-frame clones and lacks some. From that table come the V and J calls and clone size; the DNA was used to work out D and trimming. Among about 200,000 clones listed, around 80% were seen once. Per germline, CDR1 MGHRA and CDR2 YSYEKL. This CDR3 contains 16 residues. After removal of 1 base from V and 5 bases from J, the junction contained 3 bases not matched to a gene. The TCR sequence derives from a man aged 45-65 years with active or convalescent COVID-19. This rearrangement joins TRBV4-1 to TRBJ1-4; TRBD1 matches 11 bases. Material for sequencing was peripheral blood. The CDR3 DNA reads TGCGCCAGCAGCCAAGGGGGACAGGGGGGGAATGAAAAACTGTTTTTT. It specifies CASSQGGQGGNEKLFF.